The entry that follows covers one T cell receptor (beta chain) sequence. Its antigen is currently not known. No quality values exist for individual bases; no much larger clone is one base distant. Genomic DNA was extracted from sorted cells for sequencing of the TCRbeta CDR3 region. The immunoSEQ Assay was used to sequence the TCRbeta CDR3 regions. In its TCRdb copy, this immuneACCESS table keeps in-frame sequences only and misses some clones. Where compared with another copy, unresolved V genes explain less than half of these, and the others have no known cause. In all, the sample holds under 25,000 clones, and around two thirds of those were seen once. The ten top clones hold roughly 13% of the sample. The data were obtained in a study of OX40 agonist ivuxolimab in advanced cancers. About the investigation overall: The costimulatory receptor OX40 (CD134) was targeted by ivuxolimab, a fully human IgG2 agonistic monoclonal antibody. Intravenous ivuxolimab was administered to patients every 2 weeks at six dose levels: 0.01, 0.1, 0.3, 1.5, 3 and 10 mg/kg. Patients were allowed to have had prior anti-PD-1, anti-PD-L1 or anti-CTLA-4 therapy, and approximately 41% of the dose-escalation patients had previously received checkpoint inhibitors. The point of sequencing TCRbeta in the periphery was to test whether ivuxolimab changed TCR sequence diversity and drove clonal T-cell expansion. The paper reports the monotherapy dose-escalation portion (N ≈ 52 patients) of the phase I ivuxolimab trial. Partial responses occurred in three dose-escalation patients, of whom one had hepatocellular carcinoma and two had cutaneous melanoma. Among the 52 dose-escalation patients, around 19 had hepatocellular carcinoma, some 15 melanoma, 9 renal cell carcinoma and 9 head and neck cancer. In the dose-escalation cohort, 82.7% of patients were male, and the mean age was approximately 60 years with a range of about 20 to 80. Here is what the overall study found, with its caveats: The antigen specificity of the peripheral T cells that underwent clonal expansion was not determined. At doses of 0.1 to 3.0 mg/kg, clonal expansion of both CD4+ and CD8+ T cells in blood was seen between baseline and week 6. Low levels of normalized T-cell clonal expansion were also seen in some patients who did not respond. After ivuxolimab, expanded clones were on average more numerous among CD8+ T cells than among CD4+ T cells. In partial responders in the 0.1-3.0 mg/kg groups, normalized peripheral clonal expansion was found to be among the lowest, especially among CD8+ T cells.

Patients with a history of autoimmune disease or receiving systemic immunosuppression were excluded from the trial. In every dose cohort, peripheral blood was drawn for TCR sequencing at baseline, cycle 4 day 1, and cycle 7 day 1. Samples came from an open-label, multicenter, first-in-human phase I dose-escalation trial of ivuxolimab. Adults with locally advanced or metastatic melanoma, renal cell carcinoma, hepatocellular carcinoma or head and neck squamous cell carcinoma were enrolled in the trial. Before TCR sequencing, CD4+ T cells and CD8+ T cells were sorted from peripheral blood as separate populations. The receptor comes from an adult with an advanced solid tumor such as melanoma, head and neck, liver or kidney cancer. Sequencing used CD4+ or CD8+ T cells sorted from blood, obtained in a trial of the OX40 agonist ivuxolimab.

In nucleotides, the sequence is TGCGCCAGCAGCTTGGAGGGGGTAGGAGCTTTCTTT. Protein translation: CASSLEGVGAFF. This receptor chain uses TRBV5-1 and TRBJ1-1; the D segment could be TRBD1, given 6 matching bases. Trimming at the junction amounts to 0 bases on V and 10 bases on J, and the germline ends lie 10 bases apart. Including the terminal cysteine and phenylalanine, the CDR3 comprises 12 residues. The kept DNA is CDR3 alone, 36 bases in frame from the first base. Based on the germline V gene, the CDR1 and CDR2 sequences are SGHRS and YFSETQ. Extended through the reference TRBV5-1 and TRBJ1-1 proteins, this CDR3 yields the full variable domain: KAGVTQTPRYLIKTRGQQVTLSCSPISGHRSVSWYQQTPGQGLQFLFEYFSETQRNKGNFPGRFSGRQFSNSRSEMNVSTLELGDSALYLCASSLEGVGAFFGQGTRLTVV.